The next 2 T cell receptor beta chains were all read from a single sample in a study of shared clonotypes between healthy human individuals. The method was immunoSEQ multiplex PCR; TCRdb's version includes in-frame clones alone and lacks a portion of them. The sample carries some 2.3 million clones, 93% recorded once. Sequencing was performed on naive CD4+ T cells from PBMCs. Subset defined: CD45RA+ positively selected. Source of these receptors: a man between 18 and 29 years old in good health. Some clones in this sample may be carry-over from other donors' samples.

The chain recombines TRBV5-4 with TRBJ2-7, with TRBD1 as a possible D gene (7 bases). Between the trimmed V and J ends, which lost 0 bases and 0 bases, there was a span of 16 bases. Germline V gene lookup returns CDR1 SGHNT and CDR2 YYREEE (reference sequence). The CDR3 length is 17 residues. CDR3 DNA: TGTGCCAGCAGCTTGGCCTCCCGACAGGGACTCTCCTACGAGCAGTACTTC. It is translated as CASSLASRQGLSYEQYF.

The CDR3 sequence: CASRVGGEGQPQHF. The CDR3 DNA follows: TGTGCCAGCAGGGTAGGGGGCGAGGGTCAGCCCCAGCATTTT. The chain couples TRBV28 to TRBJ1-5; TRBD1 matches 7 bases. Germline V gives CDR1 MDHEN, CDR2 SYDVKM. CDR3 length equals 14 residues. The V segment lost 6 bases and the J segment 6 bases; nucleotides outside the gene matches: 8.